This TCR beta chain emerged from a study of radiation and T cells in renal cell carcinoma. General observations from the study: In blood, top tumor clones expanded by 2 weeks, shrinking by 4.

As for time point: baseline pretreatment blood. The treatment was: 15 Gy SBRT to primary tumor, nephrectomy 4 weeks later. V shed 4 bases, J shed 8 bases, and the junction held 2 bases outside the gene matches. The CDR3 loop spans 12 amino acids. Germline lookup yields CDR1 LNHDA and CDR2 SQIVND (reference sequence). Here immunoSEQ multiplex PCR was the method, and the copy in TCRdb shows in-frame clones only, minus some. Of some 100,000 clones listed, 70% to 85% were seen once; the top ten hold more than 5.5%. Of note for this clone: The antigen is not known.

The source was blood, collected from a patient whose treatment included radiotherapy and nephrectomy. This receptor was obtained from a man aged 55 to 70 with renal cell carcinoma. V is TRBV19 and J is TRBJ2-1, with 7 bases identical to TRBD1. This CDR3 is CASSRQGYEQFF. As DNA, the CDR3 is TGTGCCAGTAGTAGACAGGGATATGAGCAGTTCTTC.